This TCR beta chain was identified in a study of shared clonotypes between healthy human individuals. For this clone: Its target is not known.

Study results and limitations: Specimens sampled were limited to blood, with tissue repertoires likely differing.

J was trimmed by 5 bases and V by 1 base; bases with no gene match: 11. The CDR3 is 17 residues long. The germline V gene has CDR1 LGHNA and CDR2 YSLEER. PCR replicates from unsorted PBMC used about 310 ng DNA, and this amount was approximately 30,000 T cell genomes. The assay was immunoSEQ multiplex PCR, and TCRdb's table has in-frame clones only and misses some. The data contain about 450,000 clones, about four fifths of them singletons. The sample consisted of PBMCs. The receptor's source is a woman aged 40-49 years in good health. Some clones in this sample may be carry-over from other donors' samples. The chain couples TRBV4-3 to TRBJ2-1, with 7 bases lining up with TRBD2. The CDR3 region has the DNA TGCGCCAGCAGCCAAGGGTTGGGCGGGAGCTTGCACAATGAGCAGTTCTTC. It is translated as CASSQGLGGSLHNEQFF.